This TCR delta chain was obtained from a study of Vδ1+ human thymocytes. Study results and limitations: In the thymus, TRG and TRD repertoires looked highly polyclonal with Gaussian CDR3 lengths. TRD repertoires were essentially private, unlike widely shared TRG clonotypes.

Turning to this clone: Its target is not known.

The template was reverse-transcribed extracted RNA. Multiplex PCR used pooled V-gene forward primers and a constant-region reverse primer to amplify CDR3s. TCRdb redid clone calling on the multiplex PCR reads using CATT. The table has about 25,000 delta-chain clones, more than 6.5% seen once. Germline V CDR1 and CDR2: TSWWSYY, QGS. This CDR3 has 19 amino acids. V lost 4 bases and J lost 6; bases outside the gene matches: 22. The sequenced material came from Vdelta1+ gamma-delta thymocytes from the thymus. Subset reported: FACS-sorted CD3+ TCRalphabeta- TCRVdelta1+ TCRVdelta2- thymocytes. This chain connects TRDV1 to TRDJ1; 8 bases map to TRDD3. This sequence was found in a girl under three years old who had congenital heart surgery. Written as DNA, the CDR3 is TGTGCTCTTGGGGCCTACTTCCGTGACTGGGGGTTCGGACCTTATAAACTCATCTTT. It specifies CALGAYFRDWGFGPYKLIF.